Each of the 19 T cell receptor beta chains below was sequenced from the same sample in a study of blood T cell repertoires in COVID-19. Assay used: immunoSEQ multiplex PCR; TCRdb lists only in-frame clones, some missing. The table has about 220,000 clones, roughly 84% seen once. Sample: peripheral blood. These receptors all stem from a man aged 45-65 years with active or convalescent COVID-19.

The genes are TRBV9 and TRBJ2-5; 8 positions agree with TRBD1. The CDR3 totals 16 residues. Germline V gives CDR1 SGDLS, CDR2 YYNGEE. Trimming took 4 bases from V and 1 from J; bases not matched to a gene: 9. The CDR3 DNA sequence: TGTGCCAGCAGCCCCCCTCAAACAGGGGGCCAAGAGACCCAGTACTTC. This translates into CASSPPQTGGQETQYF. The variable domain in full, with the rest retrieved from reference TRBV9 and TRBJ2-5, is DSGVTQTPKHLITATGQRVTLRCSPRSGDLSVYWYQQSLDQGLQFLIQYYNGEERAKGNILERFSAQQFPDLHSELNLSSLELGDSALYFCASSPPQTGGQETQYFGPGTRLLVL.

The V gene is TRBV7-2, the J gene TRBJ2-1; possible D gene TRBD1, 6 bases. Germline CDR1 SGHTA, CDR2 FQGNSA. Trimming took 6 bases from V and 6 from J, leaving 9 bases between them. This CDR3 region has 12 residues. The CDR3 is CASRAQGNEQFF. Here the CDR3 DNA reads TGTGCCAGCAGGGCACAGGGCAATGAGCAGTTCTTC.

The chain joins TRBV7-2 to TRBJ2-7; D perhaps matches TRBD2 (6 bases). Trimming took off 1 base at V and 4 bases at J, with 8 bases between the two ends. The germline V gene has CDR1 SGHTA and CDR2 FQGNSA. CDR3 size: 13 residues. CDR3: CASSLGDSYEQYV. CDR3 sequence (DNA): TGTGCCAGCAGCTTAGGGGACTCGTACGAGCAGTACGTC.

This clone was seen more than once but under ten times. The J gene is TRBJ2-7, the V gene TRBV18, with TRBD1 as a possible D gene (5 bases). Trimming removed 3 bases at V and 2 bases at J, with 11 bases between. Germline V gives CDR1 KGHSH, CDR2 LQKENI. The CDR3 is made up of 14 amino acids. For the CDR3, the DNA is TGTGCCAGCTCACCTGGGGCCTCGACCTACGAGCAGTACTTC. This codes for CASSPGASTYEQYF.

V is TRBV28 and J is TRBJ2-3, with D possibly TRBD2 on 6 matching bases. V was cut by 4 bases and J by 1 base, with 15 bases left in between. The CDR3 length is 16 residues. Germline values: CDR1 MDHEN, CDR2 SYDVKM. CDR3: CASSSRGQRGTDTQYF. Written as DNA, the CDR3 is TGTGCCAGCAGTTCTAGGGGTCAGCGGGGCACAGATACGCAGTATTTT.

The gene calls are TRBV6-6 and TRBJ1-2; D gene unclear. CDR1 is MNHNY, CDR2 SVGAGI, per germline (reference sequence). This CDR3 contains 14 residues. Deletions cut 5 bases from V and 4 bases from J, with 14 bases between. The CDR3 here is CASSQNLNSYGYTF. The CDR3 coding sequence is TGTGCCAGCAGTCAGAACCTCAACAGCTATGGCTACACCTTC.

The rearrangement uses TRBV24-1 and TRBJ2-2; D uncertain. This CDR3 has 14 amino acids. Germline CDR1 KGHDR, CDR2 SFDVKD. V lost 0 bases and J 2 bases, leaving 3 bases between the germline ends. In nucleotides, the CDR3 is TGTGCCACCAGTGATTTGACAAACACCGGGGAGCTGTTTTTT. Translating it yields CATSDLTNTGELFF.

This chain joins TRBV6-1 and TRBJ2-2, with TRBD1 identical over 10 bases. Germline V gives CDR1 MNHNS, CDR2 SASEGT. Losses at the gene ends were 3 bases for V and 4 bases for J; bases not matched to a gene: 5. The CDR3 is made up of 16 amino acids. CDR3: CASSDPGTGATGELFF. The CDR3 DNA sequence: TGTGCCAGCAGTGATCCCGGGACAGGGGCCACCGGGGAGCTGTTTTTT.

The chain has TRBV3-1 (or the pseudogene TRBV3-2) and TRBJ2-3; 7 bases are shared with TRBD2. The CDR3 runs to 15 residues. V was pared by 3 bases and J by 3 bases, with 6 bases of the junction left unmatched. CDR1 and CDR2 (germline): LGHDT, YNNKEL (reference sequence). The CDR3 nucleotides read TGTGCCAGCAGCCATTGGAAGGGAGGGACAGATACGCAGTATTTT. It is translated as CASSHWKGGTDTQYF.

This clone was recorded once. The V and J genes are TRBV12-1 and TRBJ1-4; the table's D call TRBD1 went unverified against the DNA. TRBV12-1 is reported as a pseudogene. The CDR3 length is 16 residues. CDR3 in DNA: TGTGCCAGCAGCTTTGTCTCCAGGGGGCCAGGTGAAAAACTGTTTTTT. This gives the protein CASSFVSRGPGEKLFF.

This rearrangement joins TRBV23-1 to TRBJ2-7; 8 bases line up with TRBD1. TRBV23-1 is an open reading frame whose function is uncertain. V was pared by 0 bases and J by 0 bases, with 10 bases of the junction left unmatched. This CDR3 contains 18 residues. For the CDR3, the DNA is TGCGCCAGCAGTCAATCGCCCTACGGACAGGGCCGCTCCTACGAGCAGTACTTC. It encodes CASSQSPYGQGRSYEQYF.

V usage is TRBV13 and J usage is TRBJ2-3; 13 bases map to TRBD2. Germline V gives CDR1 PRHDT, CDR2 FYEKMQ (reference sequence). This CDR3 has 15 residues. Unmatched junction bases numbered 5, after V lost 5 bases and J lost 6 bases. The CDR3 sequence is CASSPGTSGADTQYF. For the CDR3, the DNA is TGTGCCAGCAGCCCCGGGACTAGCGGGGCGGATACGCAGTATTTT.

This clone came up once. In DNA, the CDR3 is TGTGCCAGCAGTGAAAATCTGGGGGCGGTATCTGGCTACACCTTC. Residues: CASSENLGAVSGYTF. The chain combines TRBV2 with TRBJ1-2; D might be TRBD1 (6 bases). The CDR3 totals 15 residues. The germline V gene has CDR1 SNHLY and CDR2 FYNNEI. Trimming cost V 2 bases and J 7 bases, with 17 bases left between them.

CDR3 DNA sequence: TGTGCCAGTCACGACGGGAGCGCCGGAAACACCATATATTTT. Encoded protein: CASHDGSAGNTIYF. V and J are TRBV19 and TRBJ1-3; D is unclear. Trimming left V 8 bases short and J 4 bases short, with 15 bases between. Germline V CDR1 and CDR2: LNHDA, SQIVND (reference sequence). The CDR3 is 14 amino acids.

The chain employs TRBV5-1 and TRBJ1-2; a weak D match, TRBD1 (5 bases). Germline V gene lookup returns CDR1 SGHRS and CDR2 YFSETQ. This CDR3 comprises 15 residues. V lost 4 bases, J lost 8 bases, and 21 bases lay in between. Here the CDR3 DNA reads TGCGCCAGCAGCCTTGGAGGGGCAGCTTCGTCCGGCTACACCTTC. Translated, it gives CASSLGGAASSGYTF.

The chain employs TRBV19 and TRBJ1-1; a possible D gene is TRBD1 (6 bases). Trimming removed 8 bases from V and 6 bases from J, with 19 bases in between. CDR3 size: 14 residues. Germline V gene data show CDR1 as LNHDA and CDR2 as SQIVND (reference sequence). The CDR3 loop reads CASQKTGVTSEAFF. Written as DNA, the CDR3 is TGTGCCAGTCAAAAGACAGGAGTTACTTCTGAAGCTTTCTTT.

This chain links TRBV2 with TRBJ1-2; D is ambiguous. V was pared by 6 bases and J by 8 bases, with 10 bases between. CDR1 is SNHLY, CDR2 FYNNEI, per germline. CDR3 size: 11 residues. Written as DNA, the CDR3 is TGTGCCAGCAGAATGACGGGGGGCTACACCTTC. Translation: CASRMTGGYTF.

The genes are TRBV4-3 and TRBJ2-5; no clear D gene. This CDR3 comprises 13 residues. CDR1 and CDR2 (germline): LGHNA, YSLEER. Between the trimmed V and J ends, which lost 0 bases and 3 bases, there was a span of 5 bases. As DNA, the CDR3 is TGCGCCAGCAGCCAAGATCCGGAAGAGACCCAGTACTTC. This translates into CASSQDPEETQYF.

This clone was seen a few times. The chain combines TRBV28 with TRBJ2-2, with a tentative D call TRBD2 (5 bases). V was shortened by 3 bases and J by 4 bases, with 15 bases between the two germline ends. The length of the CDR3 is 16 residues. CDR1 is MDHEN and CDR2 is SYDVKM in the germline V gene. The CDR3 is CASSLDPPAATGELFF. Here the CDR3 DNA reads TGTGCCAGCAGTTTGGATCCACCAGCGGCCACCGGGGAGCTGTTTTTT.